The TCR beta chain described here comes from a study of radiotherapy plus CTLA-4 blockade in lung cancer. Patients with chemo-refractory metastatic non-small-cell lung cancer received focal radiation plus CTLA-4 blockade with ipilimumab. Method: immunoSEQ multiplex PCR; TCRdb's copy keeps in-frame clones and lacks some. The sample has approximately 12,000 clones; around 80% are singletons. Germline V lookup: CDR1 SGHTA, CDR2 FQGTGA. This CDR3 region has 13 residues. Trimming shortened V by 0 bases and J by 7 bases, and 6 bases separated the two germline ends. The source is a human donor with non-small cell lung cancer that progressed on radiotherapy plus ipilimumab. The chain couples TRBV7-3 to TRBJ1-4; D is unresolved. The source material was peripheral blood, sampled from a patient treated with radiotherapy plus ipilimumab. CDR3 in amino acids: CASSLTLGEKLFF. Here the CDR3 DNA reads TGTGCCAGCAGCTTAACGTTAGGTGAAAAACTGTTTTTT.